The 27 T cell receptor beta chains given below trace back to one sample, sequenced in a study of blood T cell repertoires in COVID-19. Clones were read by immunoSEQ multiplex PCR, and TCRdb kept only the in-frame ones, dropping some. There are 55,000 to 75,000 clones in the sample; 80% to 85% occur only once, and more than 15% lies in the top ten. Sequencing input: peripheral blood. These receptor sequences come from a man at least 80 years old with acute or convalescent COVID-19.

The rearrangement uses TRBV6-5 and TRBJ1-2; TRBD1 agrees at 8 bases. After removal of 6 bases from V and 4 bases from J, the junction contained 10 bases not matched to a gene. This CDR3 is 15 amino acids long. In germline, CDR1 is MNHEY, CDR2 SVGAGI. For the CDR3, the DNA is TGTGCCAGCAGGGCGGACAGGGCTAAGAGCTATGGCTACACCTTC. Protein product: CASRADRAKSYGYTF.

V and J are TRBV5-4 and TRBJ1-2, with D possibly TRBD1 on 6 matching bases. The germline gives CDR1 SGHNT, CDR2 YYREEE (reference sequence). The V and J ends lost 4 bases and 5 bases respectively, with 15 bases between them. The CDR3 has 14 residues. CDR3 coding DNA: TGTGCCAGCAGCCGAATGGGACAAGATTATGGCTACACCTTC. It codes for CASSRMGQDYGYTF.

The chain carries TRBV9 and TRBJ1-1, with 11 bases that match TRBD1. V shed 3 bases, J shed 2 bases, and the junction held 6 bases outside the gene matches. This CDR3 is built from 16 residues. Germline values: CDR1 SGDLS, CDR2 YYNGEE. The CDR3 is CASSAGQGAVNTEAFF. In nucleotides, the CDR3 is TGTGCCAGCAGCGCCGGACAGGGGGCGGTTAACACTGAAGCTTTCTTT.

The V gene is TRBV6-2 or TRBV6-3, the J gene TRBJ1-2; 10 nucleotides line up with TRBD1. V dropped 5 bases and J dropped 4; count of bases not matched to a gene: 10. The CDR3 runs 16 residues. Germline CDR1 reads MNHEY; CDR2 reads SVGEGT. The CDR3 spells CASSNPGTGAGYGYTF. CDR3 coding DNA: TGTGCCAGCAGTAACCCCGGGACAGGGGCTGGCTATGGCTACACCTTC.

CDR3 coding DNA: TGTGCCAGCAGCTCGGGACAGCCTAATGAAAAACTGTTTTTT. Translation: CASSSGQPNEKLFF. The chain combines TRBV11-1 with TRBJ1-4; 7 bases fit TRBD1. The CDR3 totals 14 residues. In germline, CDR1 is SGHAT, CDR2 FQDESV (reference sequence). V trimming: 4 bases; J trimming: 3 bases; junction bases outside the gene matches: 2.

The sample holds a few counts of this clone. This specimen includes other DNA sequences encoding the same CDR3. The rearrangement uses TRBV7-2 and TRBJ2-6; D not resolved. CDR3 size: 16 residues. CDR1 and CDR2 from the germline V gene are SGHTA and FQGNSA. Trimming left V 4 bases short and J 1 base short, with 11 bases between. The CDR3 bases are TGTGCCAGCAGCTCCCGACCCGGGTCTGGGGCCAACGTCCTGACTTTC. It yields the protein CASSSRPGSGANVLTF.

This chain connects TRBV6-5 to TRBJ1-5, with TRBD1 matching over 8 bases. Germline-derived CDR1 and CDR2 are MNHEY and SVGAGI. The J segment lost 7 bases and the V segment lost 5 bases, leaving 7 bases of the junction unmatched. The CDR3 consists of 14 residues. The CDR3 reads CASSRGQGQQPQHF. The CDR3 coding sequence is TGTGCCAGCAGTCGAGGACAGGGACAACAGCCCCAGCATTTT.

This rearrangement joins TRBV2 to TRBJ2-2; 9 bases match TRBD2. Germline V gene data show CDR1 as SNHLY and CDR2 as FYNNEI. Trimming removed 7 bases from V and 3 bases from J; junction bases left unmatched: 9. The CDR3 sequence is 16 residues long. The CDR3 DNA reads as TGTGCCAGCAAACGACTAGCGGAGAAACACACCGGGGAGCTGTTTTTT. This sequence encodes CASKRLAEKHTGELFF.

This rearrangement joins TRBV25-1 to TRBJ2-1; D is perhaps TRBD1 (6 bases). This CDR3 region has 15 residues. Trimming took 1 base from V and 1 from J, leaving 8 bases between them. Germline CDR1 reads MGHDK; CDR2 reads SYGVNS. The CDR3 here is CASSELQGSYNEQFF. CDR3 in DNA: TGTGCCAGCAGTGAATTACAGGGTTCCTACAATGAGCAGTTCTTC. Full variable domain (outside the CDR3, taken from reference TRBV25-1 and TRBJ2-1): EADIYQTPRYLVIGTGKKITLECSQTMGHDKMYWYQQDPGMELHLIHYSYGVNSTEKGDLSSESTVSRIRTEHFPLTLESARPSHTSQYLCASSELQGSYNEQFFGPGTRLTVL.

The CDR3 protein is CATSDFAGGTGELFF. The CDR3 nucleotides are TGTGCCACCAGTGATTTCGCAGGGGGCACCGGGGAGCTGTTTTTT. J is TRBJ2-2 and V is TRBV24-1, with TRBD1 matching over 7 bases. Trimming cost V 1 base and J 4 bases; bases outside gene matches: 2. Germline values: CDR1 KGHDR, CDR2 SFDVKD. The CDR3 has 15 residues.

J is TRBJ2-7 and V is TRBV7-3, with 7 bases fitting TRBD1. In germline, CDR1 is SGHTA, CDR2 FQGTGA. The CDR3 extends over 14 amino acids. V gave up 2 bases and J gave up 3 bases; unmatched junction bases: 4. The CDR3 nucleotides are TGTGCCAGCAGCTTAGACAGGGTCGACTACGAGCAGTACTTC. Its protein is CASSLDRVDYEQYF.

V gene TRBV6-6 combines with J gene TRBJ2-7, with a weak D call TRBD2 (5 bases). V was cut by 8 bases and J by 3 bases, with 20 bases left in between. Per the germline V gene, CDR1 is MNHNY and CDR2 is SVGAGI (reference sequence). The CDR3 runs to 15 residues. CDR3 nucleotide sequence: TGTGCCAGCTCCGCGTCGGTAGGACGGGACTACGAGCAGTACTTC. Amino acids: CASSASVGRDYEQYF.

V gene TRBV4-2 combines with J gene TRBJ2-3; 10 bases match TRBD2. The CDR3 length is 17 residues. V gave up 5 bases and J gave up 0 bases; unmatched junction bases: 8. CDR1 is LGHNA, CDR2 YNFKEQ, per germline. CDR3 sequence (DNA): TGTGCCAGCAGCTCACTACTAGCGGGGAGTAGCACAGATACGCAGTATTTT. This gives the protein CASSSLLAGSSTDTQYF.

The chain links TRBV19 to TRBJ2-3, with D maybe TRBD2 (7 bases). The CDR3 loop spans 16 amino acids. Per germline, CDR1 LNHDA and CDR2 SQIVND (reference sequence). Deletions cut 7 bases from V and 1 base from J, with 18 bases between. This chain's CDR3 is CASIPSGGVGTDTQYF. The CDR3 DNA is TGTGCCAGTATTCCATCGGGGGGCGTCGGCACAGATACGCAGTATTTT.

V usage is TRBV6-2 or TRBV6-3 and J usage is TRBJ1-5; TRBD1 agrees at 7 bases. V shed 5 bases and J 4 bases; nucleotides not matched to a gene: 11. CDR3 length equals 16 residues. Germline assignment: CDR1 MNHEY and CDR2 SVGEGT. As DNA, the CDR3 is TGTGCCAGCAGTAAACAAAGGACAGGAGGGAATCAGCCCCAGCATTTT. It encodes CASSKQRTGGNQPQHF.

The chain joins TRBV14 to TRBJ2-7; no clear D gene. The germline V gene has CDR1 SGHDN and CDR2 FVKESK. The CDR3 is 15 residues long. V lost 2 bases and J 3 bases, leaving 14 bases between the germline ends. The CDR3 reads CASSQLAGSHYEQYF. DNA of the CDR3: TGTGCCAGCAGCCAATTGGCAGGCTCCCACTACGAGCAGTACTTC.

The J gene is TRBJ2-7, the V gene TRBV18, with D possibly being TRBD1 (5 bases). The germline V gene has CDR1 KGHSH and CDR2 LQKENI. V gave up 6 bases and J gave up 1 base, with 16 bases separating them. This CDR3 is 15 amino acids long. CDR3 amino acids: CASSQGVAASYEQYF. The CDR3 DNA follows: TGTGCCAGCTCCCAAGGGGTGGCAGCTTCCTACGAGCAGTACTTC.

This sequence joins TRBV9 and TRBJ2-2; D ambiguous. The CDR3 is 14 amino acids. Per germline, CDR1 SGDLS and CDR2 YYNGEE. V lost 0 bases and J 0 bases, leaving 3 bases between the germline ends. CDR3 region: CASSVVSNTGELFF. The CDR3 DNA sequence: TGTGCCAGCAGCGTAGTCTCGAACACCGGGGAGCTGTTTTTT. The complete variable domain, with remaining parts taken from reference TRBV9 and TRBJ2-2, reads DSGVTQTPKHLITATGQRVTLRCSPRSGDLSVYWYQQSLDQGLQFLIQYYNGEERAKGNILERFSAQQFPDLHSELNLSSLELGDSALYFCASSVVSNTGELFFGEGSRLTVL.

The rearrangement joins TRBV5-8 to TRBJ2-5; 13 bases align to TRBD2. Losses at the gene ends were 4 bases for V and 7 bases for J; bases not matched to a gene: 16. The CDR3 consists of 18 residues. Germline lookup yields CDR1 SGHTS and CDR2 YDEGEE. CDR3 sequence (DNA): TGTGCCAGCAGCGGCACGGGACTAGCGGGGAGTATCTTGTGGACCCAGTACTTC. Amino acid sequence: CASSGTGLAGSILWTQYF. The full variable domain, rest sourced from reference TRBV5-8 and TRBJ2-5, is EAGVTQSPTHLIKTRGQQATLRCSPISGHTSVYWYQQALGLGLQFLLWYDEGEERNRGNFPPRFSGRQFPNYSSELNVNALELEDSALYLCASSGTGLAGSILWTQYFGPGTRLLVL.

The rearrangement joins TRBV7-9 to TRBJ1-6; 10 bases are shared with TRBD1. The CDR3 extends over 17 amino acids. The germline CDR1 and CDR2 sequences are SEHNR and FQNEAQ (reference sequence). The V and J ends lost 0 bases and 8 bases, in that order; junction bases with no gene match: 7. CDR3 region: CASSLAFGTGAHSPLHF. In nucleotides, the CDR3 is TGTGCCAGCAGCTTAGCGTTTGGGACAGGGGCACATTCACCCCTCCACTTT.

This clone was observed a handful of times. The chain carries TRBV19 and TRBJ2-3; 7 bases agree with TRBD2. There are 20 residues in the CDR3. V shed 4 bases and J 4 bases; nucleotides not matched to a gene: 23. CDR1 LNHDA and CDR2 SQIVND come from the germline V gene (reference sequence). The CDR3 region is CASSNWGGFASGFNSDTQYF. In DNA form, the CDR3 reads TGTGCCAGTAGTAATTGGGGCGGCTTTGCTAGCGGATTTAACTCAGATACGCAGTATTTT.

V gene TRBV28 combines with J gene TRBJ2-5, with D possibly matching TRBD2 (6 bases). Germline values: CDR1 MDHEN, CDR2 SYDVKM. The CDR3 loop spans 15 amino acids. The CDR3 region has the DNA TGTGGGGCGGGGTGGGACTCTTCAAGAGGGGAGACCCAGTACTTC. Translation gives CGAGWDSSRGETQYF.

This clone was recorded once. V gene TRBV6-5 combines with J gene TRBJ2-3, with 8 positions matching TRBD1. Germline V lookup: CDR1 MNHEY, CDR2 SVGAGI. V gave up 10 bases and J gave up 4 bases; unmatched junction bases: 13. This CDR3 spans 15 amino acids. CDR3 nucleotides: TGTGCCACAGGGACAGGCGCTGGGGAAGCAGATACGCAGTATTTT. Its translation is CATGTGAGEADTQYF.

The chain links TRBV29-1 to TRBJ1-1; 7 nucleotides agree with TRBD1. Germline trimming cut 4 bases from V and 4 bases from J; bases unmatched to any gene: 15. The CDR3 is 16 amino acids. CDR1 and CDR2 (germline): SQVTM, ANQGSEA. Here the CDR3 reads CSVGGFRQGERTEAFF. DNA of the CDR3: TGCAGCGTTGGTGGGTTTCGGCAGGGGGAGCGCACTGAAGCTTTCTTT.

This clone was seen a single time. The V and J genes are TRBV6-5 and TRBJ2-3; 9 bases match TRBD2. Germline V gene data show CDR1 as MNHEY and CDR2 as SVGAGI. The CDR3 extends over 16 amino acids. Trimming at V came to 1 base and at J to 5 bases, leaving 7 bases not matched to a gene. The CDR3 loop reads CASSYYRRGGQDTQYF. The CDR3 nucleotides are TGTGCCAGCAGTTACTATAGGCGGGGGGGCCAAGATACGCAGTATTTT.

The chain has TRBV4-1 and TRBJ2-5, with TRBD1 as a possible D gene (6 bases). Trimming took off 4 bases at V and 2 bases at J, with 17 bases between the two ends. This CDR3 region has 16 residues. Germline V gene sequence: CDR1 MGHRA, CDR2 YSYEKL. The CDR3 nucleotides read TGCGCCAGCAGCCTCACCGGGACACCTAGGCAAGAGACCCAGTACTTC. It encodes CASSLTGTPRQETQYF.

The chain uses TRBV7-2 and TRBJ1-2, with D possibly matching TRBD1 (6 bases). Germline V gene sequence: CDR1 SGHTA, CDR2 FQGNSA. Trimming took off 5 bases at V and 5 bases at J, with 21 bases between the two ends. The CDR3 spans 16 residues. CDR3 nucleotide sequence: TGTGCCAGCAGCCTTACTGGGGGGGCTGCGTATTATGGCTACACCTTC. Protein product: CASSLTGGAAYYGYTF.